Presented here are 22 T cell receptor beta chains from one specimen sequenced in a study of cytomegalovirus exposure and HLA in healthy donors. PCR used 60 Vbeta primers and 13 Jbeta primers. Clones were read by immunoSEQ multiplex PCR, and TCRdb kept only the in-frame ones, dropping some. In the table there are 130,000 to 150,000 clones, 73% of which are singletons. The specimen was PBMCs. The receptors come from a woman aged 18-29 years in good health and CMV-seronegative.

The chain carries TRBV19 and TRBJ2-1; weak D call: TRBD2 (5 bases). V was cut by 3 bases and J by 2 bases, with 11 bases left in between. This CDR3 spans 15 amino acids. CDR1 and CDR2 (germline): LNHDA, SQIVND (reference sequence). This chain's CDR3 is CASSIILAAYNEQFF. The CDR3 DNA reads TGTGCCAGTAGTATCATCCTAGCCGCCTACAATGAGCAGTTCTTC.

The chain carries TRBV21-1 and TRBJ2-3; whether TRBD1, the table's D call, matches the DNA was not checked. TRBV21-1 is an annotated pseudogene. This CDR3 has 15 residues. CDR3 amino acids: CASSLRDKSTDTQYF. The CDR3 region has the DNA TGTGCCAGCAGCCTCCGGGACAAGAGCACAGATACGCAGTATTTT.

CDR3 protein: CATGPSVSRTDTQYF. The CDR3 DNA reads as TGTGCCACCGGCCCCAGCGTCTCCCGCACAGATACGCAGTATTTT. This rearrangement joins TRBV6-1 to TRBJ2-3, with no clear D. Germline lookup yields CDR1 MNHNS and CDR2 SASEGT. The V end was cut by 10 bases, the J end by 1 base, with 18 bases between. This CDR3 contains 15 residues.

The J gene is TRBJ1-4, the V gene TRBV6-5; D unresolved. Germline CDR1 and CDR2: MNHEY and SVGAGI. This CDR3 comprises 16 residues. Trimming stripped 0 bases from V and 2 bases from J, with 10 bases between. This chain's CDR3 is CASSYSSAGTNEKLFF. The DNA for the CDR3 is TGTGCCAGCAGTTACTCGTCGGCAGGTACTAATGAAAAACTGTTTTTT.

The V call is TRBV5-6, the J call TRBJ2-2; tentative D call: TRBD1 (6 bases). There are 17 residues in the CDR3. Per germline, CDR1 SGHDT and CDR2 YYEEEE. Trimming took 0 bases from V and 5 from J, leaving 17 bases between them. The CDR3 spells CASSLDPGQGYTGELFF. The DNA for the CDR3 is TGTGCCAGCAGCTTGGATCCGGGACAAGGGTATACCGGGGAGCTGTTTTTT.

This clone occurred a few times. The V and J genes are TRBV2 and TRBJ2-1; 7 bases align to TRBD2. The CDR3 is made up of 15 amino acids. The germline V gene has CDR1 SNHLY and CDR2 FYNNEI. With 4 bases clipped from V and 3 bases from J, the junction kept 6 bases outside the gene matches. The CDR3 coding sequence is TGTGCCAGCAGTGTGAGGGCGGGGGACTACAATGAGCAGTTCTTC. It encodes CASSVRAGDYNEQFF.

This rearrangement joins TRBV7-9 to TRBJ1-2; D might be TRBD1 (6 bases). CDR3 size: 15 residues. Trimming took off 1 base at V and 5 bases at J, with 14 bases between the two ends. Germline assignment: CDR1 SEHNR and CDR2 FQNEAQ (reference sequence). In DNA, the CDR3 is TGTGCCAGCAGCTTAGAAGGGACAAAGGGATATGGCTACACCTTC. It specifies CASSLEGTKGYGYTF.

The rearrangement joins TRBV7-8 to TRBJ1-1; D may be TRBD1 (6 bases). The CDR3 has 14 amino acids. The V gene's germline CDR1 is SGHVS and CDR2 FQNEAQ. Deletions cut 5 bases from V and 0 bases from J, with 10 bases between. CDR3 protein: CASSRQDMNTEAFF. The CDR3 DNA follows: TGTGCCAGCAGCAGACAGGACATGAACACTGAAGCTTTCTTT.

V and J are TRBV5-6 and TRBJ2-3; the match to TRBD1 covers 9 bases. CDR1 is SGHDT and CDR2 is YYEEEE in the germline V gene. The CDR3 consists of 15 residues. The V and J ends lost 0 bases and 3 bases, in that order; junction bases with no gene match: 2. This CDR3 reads CASSLAGTGTDTQYF. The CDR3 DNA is TGTGCCAGCAGCTTGGCCGGGACAGGGACAGATACGCAGTATTTT.

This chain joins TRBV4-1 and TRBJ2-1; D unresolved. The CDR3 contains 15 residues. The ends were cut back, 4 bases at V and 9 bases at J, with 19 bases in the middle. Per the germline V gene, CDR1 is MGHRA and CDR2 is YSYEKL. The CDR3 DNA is TGCGCCAGCAGCCCCGAACTTATGCGGCCTAGTGAGCAGTTCTTC. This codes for CASSPELMRPSEQFF.

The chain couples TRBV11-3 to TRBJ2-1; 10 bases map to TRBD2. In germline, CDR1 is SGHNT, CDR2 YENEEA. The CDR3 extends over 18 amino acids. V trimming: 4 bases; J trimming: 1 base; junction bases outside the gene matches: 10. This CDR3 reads CASSSGGASGGSYNEQFF. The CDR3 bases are TGTGCCAGCAGCTCGGGGGGGGCTAGCGGGGGATCCTACAATGAGCAGTTCTTC.

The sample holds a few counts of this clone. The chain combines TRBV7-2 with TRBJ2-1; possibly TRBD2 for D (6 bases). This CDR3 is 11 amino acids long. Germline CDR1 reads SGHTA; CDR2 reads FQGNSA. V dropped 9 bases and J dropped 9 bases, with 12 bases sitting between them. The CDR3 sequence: CASNLASEQFF. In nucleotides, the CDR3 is TGTGCCAGTAACCTAGCGTCTGAGCAGTTCTTC. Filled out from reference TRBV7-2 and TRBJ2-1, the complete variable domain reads GAGVSQSPSNKVTEKGKDVELRCDPISGHTALYWYRQSLGQGLEFLIYFQGNSAPDKSGLPSDRFSAERTGGSVSTLTIQRTQQEDSAVYLCASNLASEQFFGPGTRLTVL.

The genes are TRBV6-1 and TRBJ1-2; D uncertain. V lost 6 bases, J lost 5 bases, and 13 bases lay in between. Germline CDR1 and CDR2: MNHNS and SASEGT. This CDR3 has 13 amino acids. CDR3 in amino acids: CASSPTGSYGYTF. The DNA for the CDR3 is TGTGCCAGCAGCCCTACGGGGAGTTATGGCTACACCTTC.

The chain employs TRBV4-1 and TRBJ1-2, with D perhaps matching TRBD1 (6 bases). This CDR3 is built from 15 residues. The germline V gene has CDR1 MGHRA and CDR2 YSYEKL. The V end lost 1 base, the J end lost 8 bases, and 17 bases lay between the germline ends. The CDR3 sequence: CASSQGGTGIEGYTF. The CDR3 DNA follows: TGCGCCAGCAGCCAAGGAGGAACAGGGATCGAGGGCTACACCTTC.

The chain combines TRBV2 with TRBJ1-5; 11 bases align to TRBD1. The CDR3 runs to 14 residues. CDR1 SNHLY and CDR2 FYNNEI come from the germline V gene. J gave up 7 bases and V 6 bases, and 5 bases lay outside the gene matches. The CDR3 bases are TGTGCCAGCAGATGGACAGGGGGCTTGCAGCCCCAGCATTTT. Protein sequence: CASRWTGGLQPQHF.

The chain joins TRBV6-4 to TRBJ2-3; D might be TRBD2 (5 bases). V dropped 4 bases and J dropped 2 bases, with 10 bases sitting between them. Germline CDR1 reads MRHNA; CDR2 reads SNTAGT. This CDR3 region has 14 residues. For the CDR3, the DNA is TGTGCCAGCAGTGGGGGAGCGGCCACAGATACGCAGTATTTT. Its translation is CASSGGAATDTQYF.

CDR3 in amino acids: CASSGETGGTNTIYF. The CDR3 region has the DNA TGTGCCAGCAGCGGAGAAACAGGGGGAACAAACACCATATATTTT. The chain is built from TRBV9 and TRBJ1-3, with 8 bases that match TRBD1. The germline V gene has CDR1 SGDLS and CDR2 YYNGEE. J lost 6 bases, V lost 3 bases, and 8 bases had no gene match. The length of the CDR3 is 15 residues.

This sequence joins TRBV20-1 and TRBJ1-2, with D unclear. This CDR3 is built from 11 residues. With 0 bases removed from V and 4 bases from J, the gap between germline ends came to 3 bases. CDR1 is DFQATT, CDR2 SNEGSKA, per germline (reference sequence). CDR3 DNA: TGCAGTGCTAGAGACAGCTATGGCTACACCTTC. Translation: CSARDSYGYTF.

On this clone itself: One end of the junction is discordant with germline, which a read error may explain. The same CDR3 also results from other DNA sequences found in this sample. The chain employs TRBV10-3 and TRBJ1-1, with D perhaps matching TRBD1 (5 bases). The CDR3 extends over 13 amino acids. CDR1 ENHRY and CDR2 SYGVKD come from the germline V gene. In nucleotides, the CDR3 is TGCGCCATCAGCCCTTCTCAGGGAGGTGAAGCTTTCTTT. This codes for CAISPSQGGEAFF.

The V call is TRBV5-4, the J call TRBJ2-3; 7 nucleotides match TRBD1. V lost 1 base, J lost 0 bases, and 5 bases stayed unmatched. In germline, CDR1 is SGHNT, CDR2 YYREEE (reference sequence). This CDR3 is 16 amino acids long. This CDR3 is CASSLFRGSSTDTQYF. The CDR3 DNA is TGTGCCAGCAGCTTGTTCAGGGGGTCTAGCACAGATACGCAGTATTTT. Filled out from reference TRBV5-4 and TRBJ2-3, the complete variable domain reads ETGVTQSPTHLIKTRGQQVTLRCSSQSGHNTVSWYQQALGQGPQFIFQYYREEENGRGNFPPRFSGLQFPNYSSELNVNALELDDSALYLCASSLFRGSSTDTQYFGPGTRLTVL.

CDR3 region: CASSLGLAGPSHSYEQYF. In nucleotides, the CDR3 is TGTGCCAGCAGCTTGGGGTTAGCGGGGCCGTCCCACTCCTACGAGCAGTACTTC. V and J are TRBV5-8 and TRBJ2-7, with TRBD2 identical over 8 bases. The CDR3 is 18 amino acids. Germline lookup yields CDR1 SGHTS and CDR2 YDEGEE. V was pared by 0 bases and J by 0 bases, with 11 bases of the junction left unmatched.

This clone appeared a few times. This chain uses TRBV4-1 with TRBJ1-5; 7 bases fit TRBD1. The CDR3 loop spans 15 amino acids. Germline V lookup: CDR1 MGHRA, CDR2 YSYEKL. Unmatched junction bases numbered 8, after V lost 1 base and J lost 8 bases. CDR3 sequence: CASSQGEGAIEPQHF. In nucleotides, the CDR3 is TGCGCCAGCAGCCAAGGTGAGGGGGCTATCGAGCCCCAGCATTTT.